The present T cell receptor (beta chain) was sequenced within a study of siplizumab effects on memory and regulatory T cells. Findings of the study overall: In unstimulated cells, naive T cells appeared more diverse than memory T cells and seemed major alloresponse contributors.

Method: immunoSEQ multiplex PCR; TCRdb's copy keeps in-frame clones and lacks some. The sample has tens of thousands of clones, 93% seen once; the top ten hold 6.5%. As concerns this clone: The antigen is undetermined.

CDR1 SNHLY and CDR2 FYNNEI come from the germline V gene. Germline trimming cut 7 bases from V and 5 bases from J; bases unmatched to any gene: 3. The CDR3 runs 13 residues. This receptor was identified in a human donor in good health. Sequenced material: CD8+ T cells sorted from blood. J is TRBJ1-4 and V is TRBV2; 8 bases align to TRBD1. In nucleotides, the CDR3 is TGTGCCAGCACGGGACAGGCAAATGAAAAACTGTTTTTT. This encodes CASTGQANEKLFF. The variable domain in full, with the rest retrieved from reference TRBV2 and TRBJ1-4, is EPEVTQTPSHQVTQMGQEVILRCVPISNHLYFYWYRQILGQKVEFLVSFYNNEISEKSEIFDDQFSVERPDGSNFTLKIRSTKLEDSAMYFCASTGQANEKLFFGSGTQLSVL.